This is a list of T cell receptor beta chains from one sample in a study of blood T cell repertoires in COVID-19. Clones were sequenced by immunoSEQ multiplex PCR, and TCRdb holds only the in-frame ones, with some missing. This table has approximately 200,000 clones, roughly 80% appearing once. The specimen sequenced was peripheral blood. These receptor sequences come from a woman aged 25 to 39 with acute or convalescent COVID-19. The CDR3 runs from the conserved cysteine through the conserved F or W. Each record gives: J gene, D gene, clone size, V gene, CDR3 DNA, CDR3 protein. A D gene is named only where the DNA matches it firmly. The size of a clone is reported for some rows only, either as once, few or many, or as a class for expanded clones.

TRBJ2-1 NA NA TRBV11-3 TGTGCCAGCAGCTCAACTGGGCAGGGCAATGAGCAGTTCTTC CASSSTGQGNEQFF
TRBJ1-2 NA NA TRBV6-2/TRBV6-3 TGTGCCAGCAGTTACTCCACAGACTATGGCTACACCTTC CASSYSTDYGYTF
TRBJ2-2 TRBD2 NA TRBV11-2 TGTGCCAGCAGCCCTTGGTCGGGAGGGTCCGGGGAGCTGTTTTTT CASSPWSGGSGELFF
TRBJ1-6 NA few TRBV27 TGTGCCAGCAGTTTTGCAGGGAACCATTCACCCCTCCACTTT CASSFAGNHSPLHF
TRBJ1-5 NA few TRBV2 TGTGCCAGCAGTGCCCAGTCTAGCAATCAGCCCCAGCATTTT CASSAQSSNQPQHF
TRBJ1-2 TRBD1 once TRBV4-3 TGCGCCAGCAGCCAAGAGGGGACAGGGAACCTCTATGGCTACACCTTC CASSQEGTGNLYGYTF
TRBJ2-2 TRBD2 NA TRBV28 TGTGCCAGCAGTTTACCCACAGCGGGGACCGGGGAGCTGTTTTTT CASSLPTAGTGELFF
TRBJ1-5 NA NA TRBV24-1 TGTGCCACCCAGGCAAGTTATAGCAATCAGCCCCAGCATTTT CATQASYSNQPQHF
TRBJ2-5 NA NA TRBV27 TGTGCCAGCAGTTTCTCTACCCAAGAGACCCAGTACTTC CASSFSTQETQYF
TRBJ1-6 NA NA TRBV7-9 TGTGCCAGCAGCGCAGGGGATTCACCCCTCCACTTT CASSAGDSPLHF
TRBJ1-2 NA few TRBV6-2/TRBV6-3 TGTGCCAGCAGTTACTCTCGGGTTAGCTATGGCTACACCTTC CASSYSRVSYGYTF
TRBJ2-1 TRBD2 NA TRBV4-3 TGCGCCAGCAGCCAGGCGGGGGGAGGGGGCTCCTACAATGAGCAGTTCTTC CASSQAGGGGSYNEQFF
TRBJ2-2 NA NA TRBV7-2 TGTGCCAGCAGGGAACGCGGGGGCCCCACCGGGGAGCTGTTTTTT CASRERGGPTGELFF
TRBJ2-1 NA once TRBV14 TGTGCCAGCAGCCAAGTAACAGGTAACCCCTACAATGAGCAGTTCTTC CASSQVTGNPYNEQFF
TRBJ2-7 NA few TRBV6-6 TGTGCCAGCACAGGGGCTATTCCCTACGAGCAGTACTTC CASTGAIPYEQYF
TRBJ1-5 NA few TRBV11-2 TGTGCCAGCAGCTTAGTTCCGACAAACAATCAGCCCCAGCATTTT CASSLVPTNNQPQHF
TRBJ1-1 TRBD1 NA TRBV5-5 TGTGCCAGCAGCTTGGAAAGGGGGCTTTACACTGAAGCTTTCTTT CASSLERGLYTEAFF
TRBJ2-1 TRBD2 NA TRBV4-2 TGTGCCAGCAGCCTTGAGACGCTAGCGGGGGGTAATGAGCAGTTCTTC CASSLETLAGGNEQFF
TRBJ1-2 NA once TRBV30 TGTGCCCTTGATTTATTTGGGGGGGCAAGGACTAACTATGGCTACACCTTC CALDLFGGARTNYGYTF
TRBJ2-2 TRBD2 NA TRBV19 TGTGCCAGTACCCGGCTAGCGGGGGATACCGGGGAGCTGTTTTTT CASTRLAGDTGELFF
TRBJ2-2 TRBD1 NA TRBV28 TGTGCCAGCAGCGAACAGGGGGTGGACACCGGGGAGCTGTTTTTT CASSEQGVDTGELFF
TRBJ1-4 NA NA TRBV30 TGTGCCTGGAAGTCCTTTAGGAACCCCGGGGAAAAACTGTTTTTT CAWKSFRNPGEKLFF
TRBJ2-7 TRBD1 NA TRBV6-6 TGTGCCAGCAGCCCGGGACAGGGGGCCTACGAGCAGTACTTC CASSPGQGAYEQYF
TRBJ1-1 NA NA TRBV27 TGTGCCAGCAGTTTATCGGCAGGGTCCACTGAAGCTTTCTTT CASSLSAGSTEAFF